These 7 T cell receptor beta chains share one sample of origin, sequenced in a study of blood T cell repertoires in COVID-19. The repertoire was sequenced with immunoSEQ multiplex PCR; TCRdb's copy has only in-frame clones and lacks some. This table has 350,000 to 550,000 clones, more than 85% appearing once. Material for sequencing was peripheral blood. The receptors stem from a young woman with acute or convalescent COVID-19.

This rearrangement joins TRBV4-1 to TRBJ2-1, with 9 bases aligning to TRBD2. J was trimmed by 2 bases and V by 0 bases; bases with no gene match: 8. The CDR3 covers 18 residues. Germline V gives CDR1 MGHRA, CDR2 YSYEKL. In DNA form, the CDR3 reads TGCGCCAGCAGCCAAGATCCCGGGGCGGGGGGGCCCTACAATGAGCAGTTCTTC. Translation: CASSQDPGAGGPYNEQFF.

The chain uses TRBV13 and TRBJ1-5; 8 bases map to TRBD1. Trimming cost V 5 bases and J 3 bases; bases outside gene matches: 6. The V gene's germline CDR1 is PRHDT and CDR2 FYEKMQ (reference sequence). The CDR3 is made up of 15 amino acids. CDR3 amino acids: CASSAGTGFNQPQHF. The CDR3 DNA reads TGTGCCAGCAGCGCTGGGACAGGCTTCAATCAGCCCCAGCATTTT.

The CDR3 coding sequence is TGTGCCAGTAGTATAGTTAGCGGACTTGAAGCTTTCTTT. Its translation: CASSIVSGLEAFF. The chain combines TRBV19 with TRBJ1-1; D ambiguous. The V end lost 1 base, the J end lost 7 bases, and 10 bases lay between the germline ends. The V gene's germline CDR1 is LNHDA and CDR2 SQIVND (reference sequence). The CDR3 length is 13 residues.

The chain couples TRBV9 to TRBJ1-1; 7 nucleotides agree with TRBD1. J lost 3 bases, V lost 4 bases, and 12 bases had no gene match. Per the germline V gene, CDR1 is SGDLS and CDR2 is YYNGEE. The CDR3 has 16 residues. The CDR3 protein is CASSQTSGGLDTEAFF. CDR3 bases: TGTGCCAGCAGCCAGACGTCAGGGGGATTGGACACTGAAGCTTTCTTT.

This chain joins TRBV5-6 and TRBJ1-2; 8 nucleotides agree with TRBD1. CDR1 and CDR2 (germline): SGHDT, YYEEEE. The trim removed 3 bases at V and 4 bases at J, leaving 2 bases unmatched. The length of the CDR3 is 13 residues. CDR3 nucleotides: TGTGCCAGCAGCTATACAGGGGGCTATGGCTACACCTTC. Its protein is CASSYTGGYGYTF.

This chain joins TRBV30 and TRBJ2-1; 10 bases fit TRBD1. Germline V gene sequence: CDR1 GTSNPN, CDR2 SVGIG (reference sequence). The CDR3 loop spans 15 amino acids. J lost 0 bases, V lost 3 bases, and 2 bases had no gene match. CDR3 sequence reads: CAWRTGGFSYNEQFF. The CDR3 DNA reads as TGTGCCTGGAGGACAGGGGGCTTCTCCTACAATGAGCAGTTCTTC.

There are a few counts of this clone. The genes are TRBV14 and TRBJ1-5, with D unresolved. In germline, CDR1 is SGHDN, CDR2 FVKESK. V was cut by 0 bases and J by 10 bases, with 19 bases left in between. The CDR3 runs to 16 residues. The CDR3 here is CASSQEGRRIAPPQHF. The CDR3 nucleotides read TGTGCCAGCAGCCAAGAGGGCCGGCGCATCGCCCCTCCCCAGCATTTT. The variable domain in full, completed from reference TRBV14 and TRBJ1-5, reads EAGVTQFPSHSVIEKGQTVTLRCDPISGHDNLYWYRRVMGKEIKFLLHFVKESKQDESGMPNNRFLAERTGGTYSTLKVQPAELEDSGVYFCASSQEGRRIAPPQHFGDGTRLSIL.